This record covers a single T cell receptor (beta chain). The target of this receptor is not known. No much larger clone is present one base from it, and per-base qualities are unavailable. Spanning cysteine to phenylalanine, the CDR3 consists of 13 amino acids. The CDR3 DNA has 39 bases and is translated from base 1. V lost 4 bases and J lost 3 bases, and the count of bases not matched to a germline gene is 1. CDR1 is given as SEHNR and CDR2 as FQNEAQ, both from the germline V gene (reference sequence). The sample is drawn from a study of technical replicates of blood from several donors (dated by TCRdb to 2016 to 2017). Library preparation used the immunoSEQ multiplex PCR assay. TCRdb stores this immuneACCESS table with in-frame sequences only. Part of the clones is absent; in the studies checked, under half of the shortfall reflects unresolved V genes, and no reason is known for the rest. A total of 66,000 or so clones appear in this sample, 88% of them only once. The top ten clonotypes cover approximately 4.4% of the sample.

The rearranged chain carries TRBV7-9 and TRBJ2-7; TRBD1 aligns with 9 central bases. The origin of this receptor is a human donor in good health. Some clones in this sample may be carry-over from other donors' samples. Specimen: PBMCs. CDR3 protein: CASSSTGGYEQYF. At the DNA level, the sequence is TGTGCCAGCAGCTCGACAGGGGGCTACGAGCAGTACTTC.